This is a list of T cell receptor beta chains from one sample in a study of cytomegalovirus exposure and HLA in healthy donors. TCRdb's copy holds only in-frame clones and misses some; the assay was immunoSEQ multiplex PCR. The sample includes over 150,000 clones, roughly 84% of them seen just once. The source material was PBMCs. These receptors originate from a girl aged 2 to 9 in good health and CMV-seropositive. The CDR3 runs from the conserved cysteine through the conserved F or W. The D gene is left open where the match is weak. Part of the rows lack a size; the others show once, few, many or a class for expanded clones.

abundance,v_gene,d_gene,len,j_gene,CDR3aa,CDR3nt
-,TRBV19,-,12,TRBJ1-2,CAFPISRYGYTF,TGTGCCTTCCCCATATCGCGCTATGGCTACACCTTC
-,TRBV6-5,-,16,TRBJ1-5,CASSYKGADSNQPQHF,TGTGCCAGCAGTTACAAAGGGGCAGATAGCAATCAGCCCCAGCATTTT
-,TRBV5-1,TRBD1,18,TRBJ2-3,CASSLVALRGRTTDTQYF,TGCGCCAGCAGCTTGGTGGCCCTCAGGGGGCGAACCACAGATACGCAGTATTTT
-,TRBV15,TRBD1,15,TRBJ1-4,CATSRTGGTNEKLFF,TGTGCCACCAGCAGGACAGGGGGGACTAATGAAAAACTGTTTTTT
-,TRBV5-1,TRBD1,17,TRBJ1-1,CASSPGQGVPIHTEAFF,TGCGCCAGCAGCCCGGGACAGGGAGTGCCCATCCACACTGAAGCTTTCTTT
once,TRBV4-1,TRBD1,14,TRBJ2-7,CASSPTGSSYEQYF,TGCGCCAGCAGCCCGACAGGGAGCTCCTACGAGCAGTACTTC
-,TRBV11-2,-,11,TRBJ2-7,CASSSSYEQYF,TGTGCCAGCAGCTCGTCCTACGAGCAGTACTTC
-,TRBV5-1,TRBD2,17,TRBJ2-5,CASSFGTSGRPSETQYF,TGCGCCAGCAGCTTCGGGACTAGCGGGAGGCCCTCGGAGACCCAGTACTTC
-,TRBV6-1,-,15,TRBJ2-7,CASSESWYSSYEQYF,TGTGCCAGCAGTGAATCGTGGTATAGTTCCTACGAGCAGTACTTC
-,TRBV29-1,TRBD1,13,TRBJ2-7,CSVGTGPSYEQYF,TGCAGCGTGGGGACAGGGCCCTCCTACGAGCAGTACTTC
-,TRBV29-1,TRBD1,13,TRBJ2-7,CSVETGVGDEQYF,TGCAGCGTAGAAACAGGGGTTGGTGACGAGCAGTACTTC
-,TRBV10-3,TRBD1,15,TRBJ2-5,CAISTGTGGLETQYF,TGTGCCATCAGTACCGGGACAGGGGGTCTGGAGACCCAGTACTTC
-,TRBV9,TRBD1,15,TRBJ2-1,CASTRGQGAYNEQFF,TGTGCCAGCACCCGAGGACAGGGGGCATACAATGAGCAGTTCTTC
-,TRBV7-3,TRBD2,17,TRBJ2-5,CASSLGLAGGYQETQYF,TGTGCCAGCAGCTTAGGGCTAGCGGGAGGGTACCAAGAGACCCAGTACTTC
once,TRBV6-6,-,16,TRBJ1-2,CASTPLGSDRIYGYTF,TGTGCCAGCACCCCATTGGGGAGTGACAGGATATATGGCTACACCTTC
-,TRBV30,-,14,TRBJ2-6,CAWTFSSGANVLTF,TGTGCCTGGACTTTCTCCTCTGGGGCCAACGTCCTGACTTTC
-,TRBV7-9,-,15,TRBJ1-1,CASSEPTGTRDEAFF,TGTGCCAGCAGCGAACCGACCGGGACACGAGATGAAGCTTTCTTT
-,TRBV9,TRBD2,16,TRBJ2-1,CASSVAIGLADNEQFF,TGTGCCAGCAGCGTAGCTATAGGACTAGCGGACAATGAGCAGTTCTTC
-,TRBV5-1,-,15,TRBJ2-1,CASSLDTSSYNEQFF,TGCGCCAGCAGCTTAGACACAAGCTCCTACAATGAGCAGTTCTTC
-,TRBV20-1,-,11,TRBJ2-7,CSAGRGTEQYF,TGCAGTGCGGGCCGGGGTACCGAGCAGTACTTC
-,TRBV27,-,11,TRBJ2-5,CASLEEETQYF,TGTGCCAGCCTAGAAGAAGAGACCCAGTACTTC
-,TRBV9,TRBD1,15,TRBJ1-2,CASHPLQGGIYGYTF,TGTGCCAGCCACCCTCTACAGGGGGGGATTTATGGCTACACCTTC
-,TRBV30,TRBD1,13,TRBJ2-5,CAWSKGQGVGQYF,TGTGCCTGGAGCAAGGGACAGGGGGTCGGGCAGTACTTC
-,TRBV7-8,-,16,TRBJ1-1,CASSLLRGGLNTEAFF,TGTGCCAGCAGTCTCCTTCGGGGGGGATTGAACACTGAAGCTTTCTTT
-,TRBV12-5,-,18,TRBJ1-6,CASGLVQGLTGYNSPLHF,TGTGCTAGTGGTTTGGTACAAGGCCTAACAGGGTACAATTCACCCCTCCACTTT
-,TRBV9,-,15,TRBJ1-6,CASSVEGAYNSPLHF,TGTGCCAGCAGCGTAGAGGGGGCCTATAATTCACCCCTCCACTTT
-,TRBV7-2,TRBD2,16,TRBJ2-4,CASSFQRELAKNIQYF,TGTGCCAGCAGCTTCCAGCGGGAGCTAGCCAAAAACATTCAGTACTTC
-,TRBV5-1,TRBD2,18,TRBJ2-3,CASRLSNVAGGVADTQYF,TGCGCCAGCAGGTTAAGCAACGTAGCGGGAGGGGTTGCAGATACGCAGTATTTT
-,TRBV23-1,-,14,TRBJ2-7,CASRRRATVYEQYF,TGCGCCAGCAGGCGGAGGGCCACCGTTTACGAGCAGTACTTC
-,TRBV7-6,-,14,TRBJ1-2,CASSLETGSYGYTF,TGTGCCAGCAGCTTAGAAACGGGGTCCTATGGCTACACCTTC
-,TRBV4-2,TRBD1,20,TRBJ1-6,CASSPREGTGKSSYNSPLHF,TGTGCCAGCAGCCCTCGCGAAGGGACAGGGAAGAGCTCCTATAATTCACCCCTCCACTTT
few,TRBV6-5,-,11,TRBJ1-5,CASRGSGPQHF,TGTGCCAGCCGGGGGTCGGGGCCCCAGCATTTT
-,TRBV7-8,TRBD2,18,TRBJ2-3,CASSLGTHSGDTTDTQYF,TGTGCCAGCAGCTTAGGGACCCATAGCGGGGATACCACAGATACGCAGTATTTT
-,TRBV11-2,-,15,TRBJ2-1,CASSLDLLGDNEQFF,TGTGCCAGCAGCTTAGATCTCTTAGGGGATAATGAGCAGTTCTTC
once,TRBV28,TRBD1,15,TRBJ1-5,CASSTPTGANQPQHF,TGTGCCAGCAGTACCCCGACAGGGGCCAATCAGCCCCAGCATTTT
-,TRBV28,TRBD1,16,TRBJ2-7,CASSDPPGQDSYEQYF,TGTGCCAGCAGTGACCCCCCGGGACAGGACTCCTACGAGCAGTACTTC
-,TRBV4-2,-,20,TRBJ1-1,CASSQGAWEEFSDMNTEAFF,TGTGCCAGCAGCCAAGGGGCATGGGAGGAATTCTCCGACATGAACACTGAAGCTTTCTTT
-,TRBV30,-,13,TRBJ2-1,CAWTGVSYNEQFF,TGTGCCTGGACAGGGGTTTCCTACAATGAGCAGTTCTTC
-,TRBV28,TRBD2,16,TRBJ2-7,CASSATGRGGIYEQYF,TGTGCCAGCAGCGCTACAGGACGGGGGGGCATCTACGAGCAGTACTTC
-,TRBV9,-,15,TRBJ1-1,CASSVSFGGDTEAFF,TGTGCCAGCAGCGTAAGCTTTGGGGGCGACACTGAAGCTTTCTTT
-,TRBV6-1,TRBD1,15,TRBJ2-7,CATLSGQGFSAEQYF,TGTGCCACCCTTTCCGGACAGGGGTTTTCTGCCGAGCAGTACTTC
few,TRBV6-1,TRBD1,15,TRBJ1-1,CASGTVVSTVTEAFF,TGTGCGTCCGGGACAGTCGTTTCAACGGTCACTGAAGCTTTCTTT
-,TRBV5-1,TRBD1,16,TRBJ2-3,CASSLGQGGITDTQYF,TGCGCCAGCAGCCTGGGACAGGGGGGGATCACAGATACGCAGTATTTT
-,TRBV19,TRBD1,13,TRBJ2-7,CASSIRQGYEQYF,TGTGCCAGTAGTATTCGACAGGGTTACGAGCAGTACTTC
-,TRBV11-2,-,11,TRBJ2-3,CASSFRDTQYF,TGTGCCAGCAGCTTTCGAGATACGCAGTATTTT
-,TRBV28,-,12,TRBJ2-2,CASSFRSGELFF,TGTGCCAGCAGTTTTCGGTCCGGGGAGCTGTTTTTT